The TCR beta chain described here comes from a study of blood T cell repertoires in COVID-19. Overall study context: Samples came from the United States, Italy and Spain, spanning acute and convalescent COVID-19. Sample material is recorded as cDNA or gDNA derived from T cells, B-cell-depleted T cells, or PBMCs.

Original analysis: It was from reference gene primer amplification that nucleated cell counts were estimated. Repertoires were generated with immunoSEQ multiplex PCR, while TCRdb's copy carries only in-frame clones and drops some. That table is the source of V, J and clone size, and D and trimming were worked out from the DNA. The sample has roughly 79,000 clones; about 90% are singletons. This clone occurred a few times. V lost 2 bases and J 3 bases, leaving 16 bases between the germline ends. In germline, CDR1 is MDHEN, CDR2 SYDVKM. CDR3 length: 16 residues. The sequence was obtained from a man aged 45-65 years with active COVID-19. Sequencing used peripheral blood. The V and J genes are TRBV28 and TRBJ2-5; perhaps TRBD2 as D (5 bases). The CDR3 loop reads CASSLRRSFSKETQYF. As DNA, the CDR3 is TGTGCCAGCAGTTTACGGAGGTCGTTTTCCAAAGAGACCCAGTACTTC.